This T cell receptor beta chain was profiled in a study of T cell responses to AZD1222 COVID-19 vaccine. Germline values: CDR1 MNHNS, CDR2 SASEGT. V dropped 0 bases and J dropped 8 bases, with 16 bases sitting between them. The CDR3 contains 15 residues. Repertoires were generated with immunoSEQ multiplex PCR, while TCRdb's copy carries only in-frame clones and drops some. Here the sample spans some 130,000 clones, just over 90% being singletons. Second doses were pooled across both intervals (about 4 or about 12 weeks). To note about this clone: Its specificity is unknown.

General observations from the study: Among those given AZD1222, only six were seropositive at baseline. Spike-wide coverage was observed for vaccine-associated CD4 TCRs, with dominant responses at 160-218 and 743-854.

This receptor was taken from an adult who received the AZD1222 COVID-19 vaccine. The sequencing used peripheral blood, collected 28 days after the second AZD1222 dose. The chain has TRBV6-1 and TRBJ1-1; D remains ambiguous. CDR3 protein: CASSEALFRFTEAFF. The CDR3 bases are TGTGCCAGCAGTGAAGCGCTCTTTAGGTTCACCGAAGCTTTCTTT.